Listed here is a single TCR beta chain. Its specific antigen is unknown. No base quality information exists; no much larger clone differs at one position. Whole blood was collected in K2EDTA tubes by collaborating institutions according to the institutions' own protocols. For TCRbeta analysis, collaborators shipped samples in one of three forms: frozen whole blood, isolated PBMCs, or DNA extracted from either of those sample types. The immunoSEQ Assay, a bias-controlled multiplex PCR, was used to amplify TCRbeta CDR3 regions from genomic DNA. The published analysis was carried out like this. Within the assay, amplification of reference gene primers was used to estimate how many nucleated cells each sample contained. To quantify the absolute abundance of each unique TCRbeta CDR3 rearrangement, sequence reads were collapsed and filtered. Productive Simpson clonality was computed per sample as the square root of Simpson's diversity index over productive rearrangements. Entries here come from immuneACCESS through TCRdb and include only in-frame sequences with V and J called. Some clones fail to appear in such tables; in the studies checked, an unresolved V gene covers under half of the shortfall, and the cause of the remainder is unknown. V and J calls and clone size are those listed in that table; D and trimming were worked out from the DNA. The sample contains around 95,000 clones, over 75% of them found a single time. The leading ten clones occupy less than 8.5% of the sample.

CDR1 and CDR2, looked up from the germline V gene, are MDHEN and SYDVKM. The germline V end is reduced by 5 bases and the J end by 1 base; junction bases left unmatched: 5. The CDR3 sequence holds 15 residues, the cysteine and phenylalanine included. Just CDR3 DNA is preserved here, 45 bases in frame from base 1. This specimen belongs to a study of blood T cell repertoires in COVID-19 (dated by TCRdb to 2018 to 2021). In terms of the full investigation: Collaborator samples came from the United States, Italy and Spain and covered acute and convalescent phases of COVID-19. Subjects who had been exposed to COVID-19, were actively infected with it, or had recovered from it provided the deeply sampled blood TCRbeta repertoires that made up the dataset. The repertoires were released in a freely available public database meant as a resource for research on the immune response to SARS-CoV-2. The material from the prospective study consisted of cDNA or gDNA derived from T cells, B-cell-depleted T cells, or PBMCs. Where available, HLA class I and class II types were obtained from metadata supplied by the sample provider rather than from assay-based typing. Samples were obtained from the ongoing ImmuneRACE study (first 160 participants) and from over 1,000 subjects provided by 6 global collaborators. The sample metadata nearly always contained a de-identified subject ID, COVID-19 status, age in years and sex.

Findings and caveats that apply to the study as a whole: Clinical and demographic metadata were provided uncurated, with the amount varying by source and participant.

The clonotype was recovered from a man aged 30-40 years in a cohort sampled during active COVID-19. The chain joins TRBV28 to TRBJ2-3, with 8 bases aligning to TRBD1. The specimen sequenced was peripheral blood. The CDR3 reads CASSPGGAGTDTQYF. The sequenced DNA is TGTGCCAGCAGTCCAGGGGGCGCGGGCACAGATACGCAGTATTTT. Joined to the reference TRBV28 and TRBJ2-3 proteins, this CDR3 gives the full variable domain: DVKVTQSSRYLVKRTGEKVFLECVQDMDHENMFWYRQDPGLGLRLIYFSYDVKMKEKGDIPEGYSVSREKKERFSLILESASTNQTSMYLCASSPGGAGTDTQYFGPGTRLTVL.